A selection of T cell receptor beta chains follows, all from one sample in a study of CD8 T cells in ankylosing spondylitis. TCRdb recomputed calls from the 5' RACE reads with MiXCR, one row per CDR3 protein. The sample lists around 210,000 distinct CDR3 sequences, 7.5% to 9.5% occurring once. Sequenced: blood, either unsorted or a sorted T cell fraction (not recorded which). Source of these receptors: a female donor with ankylosing spondylitis or in good health (not recorded which). The CDR3 runs from the conserved cysteine through the conserved F or W. Each record gives: CDR3 protein, CDR3 DNA, D gene, V gene, clone size, J gene. The D gene is left open where the match is weak. Clone size is stated in some rows and not others, as once, few, many or a class when expanded.

cdr3_aa: CASSLELGWPYGYTF; cdr3_nt: TGTGCCAGCAGCTTAGAATTAGGCTGGCCCTATGGCTACACCTTC; d_call: -; v_call: TRBV7-8; clone_size: -; j_call: TRBJ1-2
cdr3_aa: CASSLGPRGSTEAFF; cdr3_nt: TGTGCCAGCAGTTTAGGCCCCAGGGGAAGCACTGAAGCTTTCTTT; d_call: -; v_call: TRBV12-3/TRBV12-4; clone_size: many; j_call: TRBJ1-1
cdr3_aa: CSARVPPSGTSGNPSYNEQFF; cdr3_nt: TGCAGTGCTAGAGTTCCACCTTCCGGGACTAGCGGGAACCCTTCCTACAATGAGCAGTTCTTC; d_call: TRBD2; v_call: TRBV20-1; clone_size: many; j_call: TRBJ2-1
cdr3_aa: CASSWTGAAGEQYF; cdr3_nt: TGCGCCAGCAGTTGGACAGGCGCGGCGGGGGAGCAGTACTTC; d_call: -; v_call: TRBV10-2; clone_size: -; j_call: TRBJ2-7
cdr3_aa: CASSRTSGKGDEQFF; cdr3_nt: TGTGCTAGCAGCAGGACTAGCGGGAAGGGGGATGAGCAGTTCTTC; d_call: TRBD2; v_call: TRBV7-7; clone_size: many; j_call: TRBJ2-1
cdr3_aa: CASSGRGPDGELFF; cdr3_nt: TGCGCCAGCAGTGGACGGGGGCCAGACGGGGAGCTGTTTTTT; d_call: -; v_call: TRBV5-1; clone_size: medium-sized; j_call: TRBJ2-2
cdr3_aa: CAISDRNSADGYTF; cdr3_nt: TGTGCCATCAGTGATCGGAACAGTGCTGATGGCTACACCTTC; d_call: -; v_call: TRBV10-3; clone_size: many; j_call: TRBJ1-2
cdr3_aa: CSATQFTGGQETQYF; cdr3_nt: TGCAGTGCTACACAATTTACAGGGGGCCAAGAGACCCAGTACTTC; d_call: TRBD1; v_call: TRBV20-1; clone_size: many; j_call: TRBJ2-5
cdr3_aa: CASSIRMNTEAFF; cdr3_nt: TGTGCCAGCAGCATTCGAATGAACACTGAAGCTTTCTTT; d_call: -; v_call: TRBV7-2; clone_size: -; j_call: TRBJ1-1
cdr3_aa: CASTGARPNEQFF; cdr3_nt: TGTGCCAGCACCGGGGCCCGGCCCAATGAGCAGTTCTTC; d_call: -; v_call: TRBV12-3/TRBV12-4; clone_size: many; j_call: TRBJ2-1
cdr3_aa: CASSRDRARSLYNEQFF; cdr3_nt: TGTGCCAGCAGCCGAGACAGGGCGCGGTCCCTTTACAATGAGCAGTTCTTC; d_call: TRBD1; v_call: TRBV28; clone_size: many; j_call: TRBJ2-1
cdr3_aa: CASSPRGRQNIQYF; cdr3_nt: TGTGCCAGCAGCCCCCGTGGGAGACAGAACATTCAGTACTTC; d_call: -; v_call: TRBV7-8; clone_size: many; j_call: TRBJ2-4
cdr3_aa: CASRTGRGHEQYF; cdr3_nt: TGTGCCAGCAGGACAGGGAGAGGACACGAGCAGTACTTC; d_call: TRBD1; v_call: TRBV11-2; clone_size: few; j_call: TRBJ2-7
cdr3_aa: CASSPLMSGAQNIQYF; cdr3_nt: TGCGCCAGCAGCCCTCTCATGTCGGGAGCTCAAAACATTCAGTACTTC; d_call: -; v_call: TRBV5-1; clone_size: many; j_call: TRBJ2-4
cdr3_aa: CASSPPLDTGELFF; cdr3_nt: TGCGCCAGCAGCCCCCCGCTGGACACCGGGGAGCTGTTTTTT; d_call: -; v_call: TRBV5-1; clone_size: many; j_call: TRBJ2-2
cdr3_aa: CASRGTANTEAFF; cdr3_nt: TGTGCCAGCAGGGGGACGGCGAACACTGAAGCTTTCTTT; d_call: -; v_call: TRBV7-6; clone_size: many; j_call: TRBJ1-1
cdr3_aa: CASSRTPGLANGYTF; cdr3_nt: TGTGCCAGCAGCCGTACTCCGGGTCTCGCAAATGGCTACACCTTC; d_call: -; v_call: TRBV27; clone_size: many; j_call: TRBJ1-2
cdr3_aa: CASSSRDRDPEAFF; cdr3_nt: TGTGCCAGCAGCTCCAGGGACAGGGACCCTGAAGCTTTCTTT; d_call: TRBD1; v_call: TRBV7-6; clone_size: -; j_call: TRBJ1-1
cdr3_aa: CASSRKYNEQFF; cdr3_nt: TGTGCCAGCAGCCGGAAATACAATGAGCAGTTCTTC; d_call: -; v_call: TRBV11-3; clone_size: few; j_call: TRBJ2-1
cdr3_aa: CASSWESSYEQYF; cdr3_nt: TGCGCCAGCAGCTGGGAGAGCTCCTACGAGCAGTACTTC; d_call: -; v_call: TRBV5-1; clone_size: many; j_call: TRBJ2-7
cdr3_aa: CASSYDSAGVREQYF; cdr3_nt: TGTGCCAGCAGTTACGATTCCGCGGGAGTCCGCGAGCAGTACTTC; d_call: TRBD2; v_call: TRBV6-5; clone_size: many; j_call: TRBJ2-7
cdr3_aa: CASSESRLAKTQYF; cdr3_nt: TGTGCCAGCAGTGAATCTAGGCTAGCGAAGACCCAGTACTTC; d_call: -; v_call: TRBV6-1; clone_size: many; j_call: TRBJ2-5
cdr3_aa: CAISDQKETQYF; cdr3_nt: TGTGCCATCAGTGACCAGAAAGAGACCCAGTACTTC; d_call: -; v_call: TRBV10-3; clone_size: many; j_call: TRBJ2-5
cdr3_aa: CAIRGRGAEQYF; cdr3_nt: TGTGCCATCAGGGGGAGGGGGGCCGAGCAGTACTTC; d_call: -; v_call: TRBV10-3; clone_size: medium-sized; j_call: TRBJ2-7
cdr3_aa: CASSRSRDRVYEQYF; cdr3_nt: TGTGCCAGCAGCCGAAGCCGGGACAGGGTCTACGAGCAGTACTTC; d_call: TRBD1; v_call: TRBV7-2; clone_size: many; j_call: TRBJ2-7
cdr3_aa: CASSYGQPGLAGDKYF; cdr3_nt: TGTGCCAGCAGTTACGGCCAACCGGGACTAGCGGGAGACAAGTACTTC; d_call: TRBD2; v_call: TRBV6-5; clone_size: many; j_call: TRBJ2-5
cdr3_aa: CASRTSGRSDEQFF; cdr3_nt: TGTGCCAGCCGAACTAGCGGGAGAAGCGATGAGCAGTTCTTC; d_call: TRBD2; v_call: TRBV12-3/TRBV12-4; clone_size: many; j_call: TRBJ2-1
cdr3_aa: CASSAGTGTDTQYF; cdr3_nt: TGTGCCAGCAGCGCCGGGACAGGCACAGATACGCAGTATTTT; d_call: TRBD1; v_call: TRBV9; clone_size: many; j_call: TRBJ2-3
cdr3_aa: CASSRDSANEQYF; cdr3_nt: TGTGCCAGCAGCCGCGACTCAGCAAACGAGCAGTACTTC; d_call: -; v_call: TRBV7-6; clone_size: many; j_call: TRBJ2-7
cdr3_aa: CASGTGTDTQYF; cdr3_nt: TGTGCCAGCGGGACTGGCACAGATACGCAGTATTTT; d_call: -; v_call: TRBV28; clone_size: many; j_call: TRBJ2-3
cdr3_aa: CSASTPSRGGETQYF; cdr3_nt: TGCAGTGCTAGCACGCCATCTAGAGGGGGGGAGACCCAGTACTTC; d_call: -; v_call: TRBV20-1; clone_size: many; j_call: TRBJ2-5
cdr3_aa: CASSLAMKTEAFF; cdr3_nt: TGTGCCAGCAGCTTAGCGATGAAGACTGAAGCTTTCTTT; d_call: -; v_call: TRBV7-2; clone_size: -; j_call: TRBJ1-1
cdr3_aa: CASSLVSGAKFF; cdr3_nt: TGTGCCAGCAGCTTAGTCTCAGGGGCGAAGTTCTTC; d_call: -; v_call: TRBV11-1; clone_size: few; j_call: TRBJ2-1
cdr3_aa: CASSLPISGGGTDTQYF; cdr3_nt: TGTGCCAGCAGCCTACCCATCAGCGGGGGGGGCACAGATACGCAGTATTTT; d_call: TRBD2; v_call: TRBV7-9; clone_size: many; j_call: TRBJ2-3
cdr3_aa: CASSERGLSGGTQYF; cdr3_nt: TGCGCCAGCAGCGAAAGAGGACTCTCCGGCGGGACCCAGTACTTC; d_call: -; v_call: TRBV5-1; clone_size: many; j_call: TRBJ2-5
cdr3_aa: CASSFARLSSGNTIYF; cdr3_nt: TGTGCTAGCAGCTTTGCGAGGTTGAGCTCTGGAAACACCATATATTTT; d_call: -; v_call: TRBV7-7; clone_size: many; j_call: TRBJ1-3